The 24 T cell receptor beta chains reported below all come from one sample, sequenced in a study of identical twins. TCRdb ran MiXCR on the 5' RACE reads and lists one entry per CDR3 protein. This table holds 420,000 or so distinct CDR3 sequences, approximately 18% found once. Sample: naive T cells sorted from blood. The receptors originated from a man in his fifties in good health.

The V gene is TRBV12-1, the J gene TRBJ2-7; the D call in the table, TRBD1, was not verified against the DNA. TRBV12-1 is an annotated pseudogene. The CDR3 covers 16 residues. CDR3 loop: CASSFAGRKLSYEQYF. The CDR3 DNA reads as TGTGCCAGCAGCTTTGCAGGGCGGAAACTCTCCTACGAGCAGTACTTC.

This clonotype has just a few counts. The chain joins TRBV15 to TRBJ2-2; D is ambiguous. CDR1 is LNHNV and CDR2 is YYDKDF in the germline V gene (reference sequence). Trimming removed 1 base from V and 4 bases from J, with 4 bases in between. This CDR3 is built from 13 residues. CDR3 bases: TGTGCCACCAGCAGAGCCCTCACCGGGGAGCTGTTTTTT. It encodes CATSRALTGELFF.

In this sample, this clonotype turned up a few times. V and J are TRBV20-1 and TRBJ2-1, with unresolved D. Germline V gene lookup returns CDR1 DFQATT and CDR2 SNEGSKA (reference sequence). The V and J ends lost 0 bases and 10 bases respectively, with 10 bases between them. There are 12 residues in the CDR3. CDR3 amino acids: CSARDIGLEQFF. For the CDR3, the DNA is TGCAGTGCTAGAGATATCGGTCTAGAGCAGTTCTTC.

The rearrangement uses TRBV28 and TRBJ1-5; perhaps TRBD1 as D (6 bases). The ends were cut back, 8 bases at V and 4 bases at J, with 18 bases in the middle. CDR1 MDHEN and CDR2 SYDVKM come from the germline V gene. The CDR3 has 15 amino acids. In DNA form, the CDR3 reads TGTGCCAGCCATGGGGGCAGGACGAGAAATCAGCCCCAGCATTTT. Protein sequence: CASHGGRTRNQPQHF.

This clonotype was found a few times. As DNA, the CDR3 is TGCAGCGTCGGGACAGGTCGGAATCAGCCCCAGCATTTT. The encoded protein is CSVGTGRNQPQHF. V gene TRBV29-1 combines with J gene TRBJ1-5; 8 nucleotides match TRBD1. This CDR3 region has 13 residues. The V segment lost 6 bases and the J segment 4 bases; nucleotides outside the gene matches: 5. Germline V gene lookup returns CDR1 SQVTM and CDR2 ANQGSEA.

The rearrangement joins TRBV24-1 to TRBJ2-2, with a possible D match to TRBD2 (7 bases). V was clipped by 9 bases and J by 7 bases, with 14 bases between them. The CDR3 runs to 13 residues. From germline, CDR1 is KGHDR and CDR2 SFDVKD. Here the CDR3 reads CATLGGPSGELFF. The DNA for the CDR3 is TGTGCCACCCTCGGGGGGCCAAGCGGGGAGCTGTTTTTT.

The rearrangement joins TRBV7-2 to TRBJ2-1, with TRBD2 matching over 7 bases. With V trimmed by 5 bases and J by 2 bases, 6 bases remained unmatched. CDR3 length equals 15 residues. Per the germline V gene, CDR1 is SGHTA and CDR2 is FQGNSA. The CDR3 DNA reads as TGTGCCAGCAGCCGATCGGGGGGTACCTACAATGAGCAGTTCTTC. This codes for CASSRSGGTYNEQFF.

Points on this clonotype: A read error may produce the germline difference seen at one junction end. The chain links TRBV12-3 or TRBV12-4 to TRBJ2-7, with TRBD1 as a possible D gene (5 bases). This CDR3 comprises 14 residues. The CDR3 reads CASSFFGRQTAANF. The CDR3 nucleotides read TGTGCCAGCAGTTTTTTCGGCCGCCAGACAGCTGCCAACTTC.

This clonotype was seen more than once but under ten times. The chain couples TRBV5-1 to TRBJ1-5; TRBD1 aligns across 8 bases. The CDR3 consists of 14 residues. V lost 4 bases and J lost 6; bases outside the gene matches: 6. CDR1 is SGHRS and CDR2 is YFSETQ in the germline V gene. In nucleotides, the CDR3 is TGCGCCAGCAGCCCGGGGGACAGGTCTCAGCCCCAGCATTTT. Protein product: CASSPGDRSQPQHF.

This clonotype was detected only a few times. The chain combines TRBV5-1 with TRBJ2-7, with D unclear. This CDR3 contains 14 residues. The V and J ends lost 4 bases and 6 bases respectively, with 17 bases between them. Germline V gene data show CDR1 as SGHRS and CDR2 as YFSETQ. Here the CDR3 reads CASSEAAASREQYF. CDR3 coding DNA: TGCGCCAGCAGCGAGGCGGCCGCTTCTCGCGAGCAGTACTTC.

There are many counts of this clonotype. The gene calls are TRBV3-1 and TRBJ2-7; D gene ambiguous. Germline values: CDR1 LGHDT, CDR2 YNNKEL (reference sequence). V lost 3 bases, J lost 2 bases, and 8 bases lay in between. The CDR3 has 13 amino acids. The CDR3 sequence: CASSQGFTYEQYF. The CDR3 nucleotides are TGTGCCAGCAGCCAGGGCTTCACCTACGAGCAGTACTTC.

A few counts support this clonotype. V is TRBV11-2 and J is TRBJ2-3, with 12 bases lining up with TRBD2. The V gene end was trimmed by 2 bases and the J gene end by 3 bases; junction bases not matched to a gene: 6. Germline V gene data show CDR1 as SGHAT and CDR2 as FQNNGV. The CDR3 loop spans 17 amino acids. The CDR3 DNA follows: TGTGCCAGCAGCTTAAGTCCTAGCGGGGGGGTTACAGATACGCAGTATTTT. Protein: CASSLSPSGGVTDTQYF.

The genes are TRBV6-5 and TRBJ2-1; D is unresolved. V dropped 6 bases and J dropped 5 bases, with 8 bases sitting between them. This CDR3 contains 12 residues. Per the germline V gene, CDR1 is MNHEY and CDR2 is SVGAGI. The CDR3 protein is CASRGSHNEQFF. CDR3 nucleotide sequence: TGTGCCAGCAGGGGGTCCCACAATGAGCAGTTCTTC.

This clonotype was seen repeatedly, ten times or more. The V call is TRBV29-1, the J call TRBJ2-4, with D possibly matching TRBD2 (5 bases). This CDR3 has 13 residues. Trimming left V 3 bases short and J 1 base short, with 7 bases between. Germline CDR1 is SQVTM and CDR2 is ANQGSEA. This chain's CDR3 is CSVEASAKNIQYF. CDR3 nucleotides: TGCAGCGTTGAGGCTAGCGCCAAAAACATTCAGTACTTC.

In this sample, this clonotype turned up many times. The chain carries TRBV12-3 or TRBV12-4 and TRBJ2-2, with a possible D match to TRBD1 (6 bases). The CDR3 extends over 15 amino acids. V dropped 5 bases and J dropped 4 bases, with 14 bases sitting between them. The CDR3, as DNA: TGTGCCAGCAGTCCGAGACAGGCGGGCACCGGGGAGCTGTTTTTT. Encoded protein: CASSPRQAGTGELFF.

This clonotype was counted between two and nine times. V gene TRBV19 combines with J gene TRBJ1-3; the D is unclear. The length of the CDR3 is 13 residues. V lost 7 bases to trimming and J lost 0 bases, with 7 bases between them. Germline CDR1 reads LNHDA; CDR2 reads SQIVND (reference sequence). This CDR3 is CASKKDSGNTIYF. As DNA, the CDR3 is TGTGCCAGTAAGAAAGACTCTGGAAACACCATATATTTT.

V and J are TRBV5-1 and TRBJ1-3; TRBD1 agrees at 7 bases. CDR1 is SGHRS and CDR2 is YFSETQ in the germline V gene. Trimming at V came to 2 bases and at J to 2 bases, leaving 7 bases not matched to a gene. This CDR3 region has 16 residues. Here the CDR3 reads CASSFKETGTGNTIYF. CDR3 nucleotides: TGCGCCAGCAGCTTCAAGGAGACAGGGACTGGAAACACCATATATTTT.

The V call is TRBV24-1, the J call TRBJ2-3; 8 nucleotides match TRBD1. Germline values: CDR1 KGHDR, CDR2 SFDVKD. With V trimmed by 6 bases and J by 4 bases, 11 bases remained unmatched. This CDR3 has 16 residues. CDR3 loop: CATSRALRQGPDTQYF. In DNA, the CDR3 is TGTGCCACCAGTCGGGCCCTTCGACAGGGGCCAGATACGCAGTATTTT.

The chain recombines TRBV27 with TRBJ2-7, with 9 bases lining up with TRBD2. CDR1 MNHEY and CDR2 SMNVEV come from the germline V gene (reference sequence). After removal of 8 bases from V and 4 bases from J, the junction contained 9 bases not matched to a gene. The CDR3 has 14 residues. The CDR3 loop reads CASSPSAGGYEQYF. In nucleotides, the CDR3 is TGTGCCAGCTCCCCATCAGCGGGGGGTTACGAGCAGTACTTC.

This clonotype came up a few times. The CDR3 protein is CSATPNEGIPIGYTF. The CDR3 coding sequence is TGCAGTGCTACACCGAATGAGGGGATACCTATTGGCTACACCTTC. The rearrangement uses TRBV20-1 and TRBJ1-2; a weak D match, TRBD1 (5 bases). Between the trimmed V and J ends, which lost 4 bases and 7 bases, there was a span of 22 bases. The CDR3 sequence is 15 residues long. CDR1 is DFQATT and CDR2 is SNEGSKA in the germline V gene (reference sequence).

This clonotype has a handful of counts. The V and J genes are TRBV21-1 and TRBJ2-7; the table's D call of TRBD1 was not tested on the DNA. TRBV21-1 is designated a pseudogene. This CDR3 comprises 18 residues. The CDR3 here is CASSKGPPRRDRGHEQYF. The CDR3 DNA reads TGTGCCAGCAGCAAAGGCCCACCCCGGAGGGACAGGGGACACGAGCAGTACTTC.

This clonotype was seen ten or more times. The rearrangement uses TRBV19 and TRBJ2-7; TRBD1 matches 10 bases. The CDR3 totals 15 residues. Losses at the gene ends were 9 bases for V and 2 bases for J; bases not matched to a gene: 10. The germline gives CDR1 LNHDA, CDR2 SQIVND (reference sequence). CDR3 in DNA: TGTGCCAGCAGCATAGGGACAGGGGTGACCTACGAGCAGTACTTC. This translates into CASSIGTGVTYEQYF. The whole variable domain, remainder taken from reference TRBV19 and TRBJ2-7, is DGGITQSPKYLFRKEGQNVTLSCEQNLNHDAMYWYRQDPGQGLRLIYYSQIVNDFQKGDIAEGYSVSREKKESFPLTVTSAQKNPTAFYLCASSIGTGVTYEQYFGPGTRLTVT.

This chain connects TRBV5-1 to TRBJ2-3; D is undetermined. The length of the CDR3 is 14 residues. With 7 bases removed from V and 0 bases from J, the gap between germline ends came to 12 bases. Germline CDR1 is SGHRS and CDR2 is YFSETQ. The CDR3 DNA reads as TGCGCCAGCGGCGTAAGGGCCAGCACAGATACGCAGTATTTT. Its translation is CASGVRASTDTQYF.

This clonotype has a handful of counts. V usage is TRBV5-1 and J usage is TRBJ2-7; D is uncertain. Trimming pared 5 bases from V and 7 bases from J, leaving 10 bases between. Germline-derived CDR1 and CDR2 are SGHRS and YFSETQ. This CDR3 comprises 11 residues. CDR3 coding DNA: TGCGCCAGCAGACAAGGACGGGAGCAGTACTTC. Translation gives CASRQGREQYF.